What follows describes a single T cell receptor (beta chain). As for the cDNA, it was generated by 5'RACE with 10-nucleotide random UMIs. In TCRdb, the 5' RACE reads were re-called with MiXCR into one record per CDR3 protein. Of roughly 36,000 distinct CDR3 sequences listed, 12% to 15% are singletons. The data belong to a study of neurological immune-mediated disorders. Where libraries were unsorted, they were derived from 2 million PBMCs stored at -80 degrees C. This CDR3 is 16 amino acids long. Germline CDR1 and CDR2: SEHNR and FQNEAQ (reference sequence). Trimming stripped 4 bases from V and 7 bases from J, with 20 bases between.

This sequence joins TRBV7-9 and TRBJ1-5; D uncertain. The clonotype originates from a woman in her forties or fifties with HTLV-1-associated myelopathy (HAM/TSP). The sequenced sample was PBMCs. CDR3: CASSYPAGNDGQPQHF. In nucleotides, the CDR3 is TGTGCCAGCAGCTATCCGGCCGGGAACGACGGGCAGCCCCAGCATTTT.